This T cell receptor beta chain was sequenced in a study of radiotherapy plus CTLA-4 blockade in lung cancer. Study results and limitations: Clones derived from tumor TCRs expanded in blood after radiotherapy plus ipilimumab.

This clone was observed a few times. Its antigen remains unidentified. Sequenced by immunoSEQ multiplex PCR; TCRdb stores in-frame clones only, minus some. The profile shows 40,000 to 45,000 clones, 55% to 80% of them singletons. Looked up from germline, CDR1 is LNHNV and CDR2 is YYDKDF (reference sequence). Losses at the gene ends were 2 bases for V and 6 bases for J; bases not matched to a gene: 3. The CDR3 has 15 residues. This TCR came from a human donor with non-small cell lung cancer who had a partial response to radiotherapy plus ipilimumab. The genes are TRBV15 and TRBJ2-2; 10 nucleotides align to TRBD1. Sequenced here: peripheral blood, sampled from a patient treated with radiotherapy plus ipilimumab. CDR3 protein: CATSRTGQGAGELFF. The CDR3 DNA reads TGTGCCACCAGCAGAACCGGACAGGGGGCCGGGGAGCTGTTTTTT.